This is a list of T cell receptor beta chains from one sample in a study of early T cells in non-severe SARS-CoV-2 infection. TCRdb re-analysed the 5' RACE reads in MiXCR, keeping a single row per CDR3 protein. Among around 23,000 distinct CDR3 sequences listed, 5.3% were seen once. What was sequenced was whole blood. Every receptor here comes from an adult who was a healthcare worker with PCR-confirmed SARS-CoV-2 infection or an uninfected control (not recorded which). Both conserved end residues are part of each CDR3. Each record gives: V gene, D gene, J gene, clone size, CDR3 DNA, CDR3 protein. The D gene is left open where the match is weak. Clone size is not always given. Where it is, it says once, few, many or a class for expanded clones.

v_call: TRBV20-1; d_call: TRBD2; j_call: TRBJ2-5; clone_size: few; cdr3_nt: TGCAGTGCTAGTGCCTCTAGCGGACAAGAGACCCAGTACTTC; cdr3_aa: CSASASSGQETQYF
v_call: TRBV27; d_call: TRBD2; j_call: TRBJ2-1; clone_size: many; cdr3_nt: TGTGCCAGCTGGTTAAGCGGGAGACTTAGTTACAATGAGCAGTTCTTC; cdr3_aa: CASWLSGRLSYNEQFF
v_call: TRBV28; d_call: -; j_call: TRBJ1-4; clone_size: few; cdr3_nt: TGTGCCAGCAGTAAAGGGACAACAACTAATGAAAAACTGTTTTTT; cdr3_aa: CASSKGTTTNEKLFF
v_call: TRBV20-1; d_call: -; j_call: TRBJ2-3; clone_size: many; cdr3_nt: TGCAGTGCCCTCCTAAAATTAACAGATACGCAGTATTTT; cdr3_aa: CSALLKLTDTQYF
v_call: TRBV20-1; d_call: TRBD2; j_call: TRBJ2-1; clone_size: -; cdr3_nt: TGCAGTGCCGCACCGGGACTAGCCGCCAATGAGCAGTTCTTC; cdr3_aa: CSAAPGLAANEQFF
v_call: TRBV7-3; d_call: -; j_call: TRBJ1-5; clone_size: many; cdr3_nt: TGTGCCAGCAGCTTCGACAGAAATCAGCCCCAGCATTTT; cdr3_aa: CASSFDRNQPQHF
v_call: TRBV9; d_call: -; j_call: TRBJ2-3; clone_size: few; cdr3_nt: TGTGCCAGCAGCGTAGGTCCTCCGCCAGATACGCAGTATTTT; cdr3_aa: CASSVGPPPDTQYF
v_call: TRBV29-1; d_call: TRBD1; j_call: TRBJ2-7; clone_size: many; cdr3_nt: TGCAGCGTTGAAGGATCTCCGGGACAGCCTTACGAGCAGTACTTC; cdr3_aa: CSVEGSPGQPYEQYF
v_call: TRBV12-3/TRBV12-4; d_call: -; j_call: TRBJ2-1; clone_size: -; cdr3_nt: TGTGCCAGTCGATGGGGAGTAGTAAGTAATGAGCAGTTCTTC; cdr3_aa: CASRWGVVSNEQFF
v_call: TRBV7-2; d_call: -; j_call: TRBJ1-5; clone_size: few; cdr3_nt: TGTGCCAGCAGCTTGTCCAGGGACGCCAATCAGCCCCAGCATTTT; cdr3_aa: CASSLSRDANQPQHF
v_call: TRBV20-1; d_call: -; j_call: TRBJ1-1; clone_size: medium-sized; cdr3_nt: TGCAGTGCTCCCCGGAGGCAGGGCATGAACACTGAAGCTTTCTTT; cdr3_aa: CSAPRRQGMNTEAFF
v_call: TRBV20-1; d_call: TRBD2; j_call: TRBJ2-1; clone_size: medium-sized; cdr3_nt: TGCAGTGCTAGCTTGATAGCGGGAGTCAGGGGAAATGAGCAGTTCTTC; cdr3_aa: CSASLIAGVRGNEQFF
v_call: TRBV18; d_call: TRBD1; j_call: TRBJ1-5; clone_size: many; cdr3_nt: TGTGCCAGCTCACCAGCCCAGGGGGATCATCCCCAGCATTTT; cdr3_aa: CASSPAQGDHPQHF
v_call: TRBV27; d_call: TRBD1; j_call: TRBJ2-7; clone_size: many; cdr3_nt: TGTGCCAGCAGTTTAGGACAGGGGGCTTACGAGCAGTACTTC; cdr3_aa: CASSLGQGAYEQYF
v_call: TRBV28; d_call: -; j_call: TRBJ2-7; clone_size: many; cdr3_nt: TGTGCCAGCAGTTTTTTTACCGCGCAGTACTTC; cdr3_aa: CASSFFTAQYF
v_call: TRBV19; d_call: TRBD1; j_call: TRBJ2-7; clone_size: many; cdr3_nt: TGTGCCAGTCGACAGGGTCCCTACGAGCAGTACTTC; cdr3_aa: CASRQGPYEQYF
v_call: TRBV4-3; d_call: -; j_call: TRBJ2-3; clone_size: many; cdr3_nt: TGCGCCAGCAGCCAATGGACAGAAGTCACAGATACGCAGTATTTT; cdr3_aa: CASSQWTEVTDTQYF
v_call: TRBV12-5; d_call: -; j_call: TRBJ2-3; clone_size: few; cdr3_nt: TGTGCTAGTGGACCCTCGACAGGCCCCCATCAGCCCCAGTATTTT; cdr3_aa: CASGPSTGPHQPQYF
v_call: TRBV5-5; d_call: -; j_call: TRBJ2-2; clone_size: many; cdr3_nt: TGTGCCAGCAGCCGACAGCCAGCGAACACCGGGGAGCTGTTTTTT; cdr3_aa: CASSRQPANTGELFF
v_call: TRBV7-9; d_call: TRBD2; j_call: TRBJ2-3; clone_size: many; cdr3_nt: TGTGCCAGCCGGCATGCTAGCGGGAACACAGATACGCAGTATTTT; cdr3_aa: CASRHASGNTDTQYF
v_call: TRBV7-9; d_call: -; j_call: TRBJ1-2; clone_size: few; cdr3_nt: TGTGCCAGCAGCTTAGGGGGACGATATGGCTACACCTTC; cdr3_aa: CASSLGGRYGYTF
v_call: TRBV6-1; d_call: -; j_call: TRBJ2-2; clone_size: -; cdr3_nt: TGTGCCAGCAGTGAATCGGGCAGGCCCACCGGGGAGCTGTTTTTT; cdr3_aa: CASSESGRPTGELFF
v_call: TRBV12-3/TRBV12-4; d_call: -; j_call: TRBJ1-4; clone_size: many; cdr3_nt: TGTGCCAGCTCTCGGGGGAATAATGAAAAACTGTTTTTT; cdr3_aa: CASSRGNNEKLFF
v_call: TRBV27; d_call: -; j_call: TRBJ2-3; clone_size: -; cdr3_nt: TGTGCCAGCAGTTTGAGAGTGTGGGTCCGAGATACGCAGTATTTT; cdr3_aa: CASSLRVWVRDTQYF
v_call: TRBV5-1; d_call: -; j_call: TRBJ1-1; clone_size: many; cdr3_nt: TGCGCCAGCAGCTTGGTGGCTGATACTGAAGCTTTCTTT; cdr3_aa: CASSLVADTEAFF
v_call: TRBV2; d_call: TRBD1; j_call: TRBJ2-3; clone_size: -; cdr3_nt: TGTGCCAGCAGTGAATACAGGGGAACAGATACGCAGTATTTT; cdr3_aa: CASSEYRGTDTQYF
v_call: TRBV12-3/TRBV12-4; d_call: TRBD1; j_call: TRBJ2-2; clone_size: few; cdr3_nt: TGTGCCAGCAGTTCGGGACAGGACCCGCTGTTTTTT; cdr3_aa: CASSSGQDPLFF
v_call: TRBV5-1; d_call: -; j_call: TRBJ2-7; clone_size: few; cdr3_nt: TGCGCCAGCAGCTTGTCCCAGACCTACGAGCAGTACTTC; cdr3_aa: CASSLSQTYEQYF
v_call: TRBV15; d_call: -; j_call: TRBJ1-4; clone_size: -; cdr3_nt: TGTGCCACCAGCAGTACAGGGAGGGTCGAAAAACTGTTTTTT; cdr3_aa: CATSSTGRVEKLFF
v_call: TRBV7-2; d_call: -; j_call: TRBJ2-1; clone_size: many; cdr3_nt: TGTGCCAGCAGCTTACGGCTAGGCGGGTATAATGAGCAGTTCTTC; cdr3_aa: CASSLRLGGYNEQFF
v_call: TRBV6-5; d_call: -; j_call: TRBJ2-7; clone_size: many; cdr3_nt: TGTGCCAGCAGTTACTCGGGGGGAGCCGTCTACGAGCAGTACTTC; cdr3_aa: CASSYSGGAVYEQYF
v_call: TRBV9; d_call: -; j_call: TRBJ2-5; clone_size: few; cdr3_nt: TGTGCCAGCAGCGTTGAGACCCAGTACTTC; cdr3_aa: CASSVETQYF
v_call: TRBV6-2/TRBV6-3; d_call: TRBD1; j_call: TRBJ1-1; clone_size: -; cdr3_nt: TGTGCCAGCAGTTTCCATATCTGGGACAGGGTGAACACTGAAGCTTTCTTT; cdr3_aa: CASSFHIWDRVNTEAFF
v_call: TRBV11-3; d_call: -; j_call: TRBJ2-3; clone_size: -; cdr3_nt: TGTGTCAGTAGCTTTGGGGACTTTCCTACGCAGTATTTT; cdr3_aa: CVSSFGDFPTQYF
v_call: TRBV20-1; d_call: TRBD1; j_call: TRBJ1-5; clone_size: many; cdr3_nt: TGCAGTGCTAGAGGGACCGGGACAGGGGTATTCGTTCAGCCCCAGCATTTT; cdr3_aa: CSARGTGTGVFVQPQHF
v_call: TRBV5-5; d_call: -; j_call: TRBJ2-3; clone_size: many; cdr3_nt: TGTGCCAGCAGCTTGGACCCGTGGGGGGACACAGATACGCAGTATTTT; cdr3_aa: CASSLDPWGDTDTQYF
v_call: TRBV11-3; d_call: -; j_call: TRBJ2-1; clone_size: few; cdr3_nt: TGTGCCAGCAGCTTAAGCGGGCCATACAATGAGCAGTTCTTC; cdr3_aa: CASSLSGPYNEQFF
v_call: TRBV19; d_call: TRBD1; j_call: TRBJ2-5; clone_size: few; cdr3_nt: TGTGCCAGTAGTATAAACAGGGGATCGGAGACCCAGTACTTC; cdr3_aa: CASSINRGSETQYF
v_call: TRBV28; d_call: TRBD1; j_call: TRBJ1-2; clone_size: many; cdr3_nt: TGTGCCAGCAGTCCGGTGGGGACAGGGAATGGCTACACCTTC; cdr3_aa: CASSPVGTGNGYTF
v_call: TRBV27; d_call: TRBD2; j_call: TRBJ2-1; clone_size: -; cdr3_nt: TGTGCCAGCAGTGGTATGTCTAGCGGGAGCTATGAGCAGTTCTTC; cdr3_aa: CASSGMSSGSYEQFF